These T cell receptor beta chains were read from a single sample in a study of shared clonotypes between healthy human individuals. Here immunoSEQ multiplex PCR was the method, and the copy in TCRdb shows in-frame clones only, minus some. The table shows about 1 million clones, with around 74% occurring only once. Sequenced: memory CD4+ T cells sorted from blood. The receptors originated from a young man in good health. Each CDR3 is given with its conserved first and last residue. A D gene is named only where the DNA matches it firmly. Rows give clone size only sometimes, using once, few, many, or a class for an expanded clone.

V gene: TRBV5-1
D gene: -
clone size: -
J gene: TRBJ2-7
CDR3 protein: CASSLQASVFGEQYF
CDR3 DNA: TGCGCCAGCAGCTTGCAGGCTAGCGTTTTCGGCGAGCAGTACTTC

V gene: TRBV9
D gene: TRBD2
clone size: -
J gene: TRBJ2-3
CDR3 protein: CASSFNSGRAKGYTDTQYF
CDR3 DNA: TGTGCCAGCAGCTTCAATAGCGGGAGGGCCAAGGGATACACAGATACGCAGTATTTT

V gene: TRBV5-1
D gene: -
clone size: -
J gene: TRBJ1-1
CDR3 protein: CASSLAVGWNTEAFF
CDR3 DNA: TGCGCCAGCAGCTTGGCCGTTGGTTGGAACACTGAAGCTTTCTTT

V gene: TRBV9
D gene: -
clone size: -
J gene: TRBJ2-3
CDR3 protein: CASSVGRGGGTDTQYF
CDR3 DNA: TGTGCCAGCAGCGTAGGGAGGGGGGGAGGCACAGATACGCAGTATTTT

V gene: TRBV7-2
D gene: -
clone size: -
J gene: TRBJ1-1
CDR3 protein: CASSLDRPDYTEAFF
CDR3 DNA: TGTGCCAGCAGCTTAGATAGGCCAGATTACACTGAAGCTTTCTTT

V gene: TRBV30
D gene: -
clone size: -
J gene: TRBJ1-3
CDR3 protein: CAWSEQGGNTIYF
CDR3 DNA: TGTGCCTGGAGTGAACAGGGTGGAAACACCATATATTTT

V gene: TRBV6-5
D gene: -
clone size: few
J gene: TRBJ2-5
CDR3 protein: CASSYSVLQETQYF
CDR3 DNA: TGTGCCAGCAGTTACTCTGTCTTACAAGAGACCCAGTACTTC

V gene: TRBV5-1
D gene: TRBD1
clone size: -
J gene: TRBJ1-1
CDR3 protein: CASNGGQGVSEAFF
CDR3 DNA: TGCGCCAGCAATGGGGGACAGGGCGTTTCTGAAGCTTTCTTT

V gene: TRBV5-4
D gene: TRBD2
clone size: -
J gene: TRBJ2-5
CDR3 protein: CASSPRGYSETQYF
CDR3 DNA: TGTGCCAGCAGCCCGCGGGGGTATTCGGAGACCCAGTACTTC

V gene: TRBV18
D gene: -
clone size: -
J gene: TRBJ2-7
CDR3 protein: CASSTVRDNEQYF
CDR3 DNA: TGTGCCAGCTCTACGGTGAGGGACAACGAGCAGTACTTC

V gene: TRBV7-9
D gene: -
clone size: -
J gene: TRBJ1-6
CDR3 protein: CASRGTLHF
CDR3 DNA: TGTGCCAGCAGGGGTACCCTCCACTTT

V gene: TRBV7-2
D gene: -
clone size: -
J gene: TRBJ1-1
CDR3 protein: CASSLGVLQMNTEAFF
CDR3 DNA: TGTGCCAGCAGCTTAGGGGTTTTACAGATGAACACTGAAGCTTTCTTT

V gene: TRBV5-1
D gene: TRBD2
clone size: -
J gene: TRBJ2-5
CDR3 protein: CASSFGLAFLQEETQYF
CDR3 DNA: TGCGCCAGCAGCTTCGGACTAGCTTTTCTTCAAGAAGAGACCCAGTACTTC

V gene: TRBV19
D gene: TRBD2
clone size: -
J gene: TRBJ2-1
CDR3 protein: CASSSTSGSLGNEQFF
CDR3 DNA: TGTGCCAGTAGTTCCACTAGCGGATCTTTGGGAAATGAGCAGTTCTTC

V gene: TRBV28
D gene: -
clone size: -
J gene: TRBJ1-3
CDR3 protein: CASSLLSSGNTIYF
CDR3 DNA: TGTGCCAGCAGTTTATTGTCATCCGGAAACACCATATATTTT

V gene: TRBV18
D gene: TRBD1
clone size: -
J gene: TRBJ1-6
CDR3 protein: CASSLGTGGSPLHF
CDR3 DNA: TGTGCCAGCTCCCTTGGGACAGGAGGTTCACCCCTCCACTTT

V gene: TRBV4-1
D gene: -
clone size: -
J gene: TRBJ1-6
CDR3 protein: CASSQELRGHNSPLHF
CDR3 DNA: TGCGCCAGCAGCCAAGAACTCCGCGGGCATAATTCACCCCTCCACTTT

V gene: TRBV28
D gene: TRBD1
clone size: -
J gene: TRBJ1-4
CDR3 protein: CASSLSPRTGTNEKLFF
CDR3 DNA: TGTGCCAGCAGTTTATCGCCCAGGACAGGGACTAATGAAAAACTGTTTTTT

V gene: TRBV7-8
D gene: -
clone size: -
J gene: TRBJ2-7
CDR3 protein: CASSPIGGLQYF
CDR3 DNA: TGTGCCAGCAGCCCCATTGGAGGCCTGCAGTACTTC

V gene: TRBV7-2
D gene: -
clone size: -
J gene: TRBJ2-5
CDR3 protein: CASSSRGLVETQYF
CDR3 DNA: TGTGCCAGCAGCTCACGGGGGTTGGTGGAGACCCAGTACTTC

V gene: TRBV5-6
D gene: TRBD1
clone size: few
J gene: TRBJ2-3
CDR3 protein: CASSRGQGTDTQYF
CDR3 DNA: TGTGCCAGCAGCCGAGGACAGGGTACAGATACGCAGTATTTT

V gene: TRBV5-1
D gene: TRBD1
clone size: -
J gene: TRBJ2-7
CDR3 protein: CASSSTGTGVHEQYF
CDR3 DNA: TGCGCCAGCAGCTCCACCGGGACAGGGGTCCACGAGCAGTACTTC

V gene: TRBV27
D gene: -
clone size: -
J gene: TRBJ2-2
CDR3 protein: CASSLLLATNTGELFF
CDR3 DNA: TGTGCCAGCAGTTTATTACTAGCTACGAACACCGGGGAGCTGTTTTTT

V gene: TRBV6-6
D gene: TRBD1
clone size: -
J gene: TRBJ1-4
CDR3 protein: CASSQTGTLEKLFF
CDR3 DNA: TGTGCCAGCAGCCAGACAGGGACCCTTGAAAAACTGTTTTTT

V gene: TRBV4-1
D gene: -
clone size: -
J gene: TRBJ2-2
CDR3 protein: CASSLEIGVGPDTGELFF
CDR3 DNA: TGCGCCAGCAGCCTAGAAATCGGGGTAGGGCCCGACACCGGGGAGCTGTTTTTT

V gene: TRBV11-2
D gene: -
clone size: -
J gene: TRBJ2-5
CDR3 protein: CASSLGRHQETQYF
CDR3 DNA: TGTGCCAGCAGCCTGGGACGCCACCAAGAGACCCAGTACTTC

V gene: TRBV6-1
D gene: -
clone size: -
J gene: TRBJ2-7
CDR3 protein: CASSESTGYEQYF
CDR3 DNA: TGTGCCAGCAGTGAAAGTACTGGTTACGAGCAGTACTTC

V gene: TRBV7-8
D gene: -
clone size: -
J gene: TRBJ2-1
CDR3 protein: CASSLGTTSKAGQFF
CDR3 DNA: TGTGCCAGCAGCTTAGGGACCACATCGAAGGCAGGGCAGTTCTTC

V gene: TRBV5-1
D gene: -
clone size: -
J gene: TRBJ2-3
CDR3 protein: CASSLPTITDTQYF
CDR3 DNA: TGCGCCAGCAGCTTACCGACAATAACAGATACGCAGTATTTT

V gene: TRBV2
D gene: -
clone size: few
J gene: TRBJ2-5
CDR3 protein: CASGGSKETQYF
CDR3 DNA: TGTGCCAGCGGTGGTTCAAAGGAGACCCAGTACTTC

V gene: TRBV29-1
D gene: TRBD1
clone size: -
J gene: TRBJ2-3
CDR3 protein: CSTGQGSDTQYF
CDR3 DNA: TGCAGCACCGGACAGGGTTCAGATACGCAGTATTTT

V gene: TRBV7-2
D gene: TRBD2
clone size: -
J gene: TRBJ2-5
CDR3 protein: CASSLWSSSGGAETQYF
CDR3 DNA: TGTGCCAGCAGCTTATGGTCTTCTAGCGGGGGGGCAGAGACCCAGTACTTC

V gene: TRBV10-3
D gene: -
clone size: -
J gene: TRBJ1-6
CDR3 protein: CATEGGLTNSPLHF
CDR3 DNA: TGTGCCACCGAAGGGGGTCTTACTAATTCACCCCTCCACTTT

V gene: TRBV28
D gene: -
clone size: -
J gene: TRBJ2-7
CDR3 protein: CASSKLTGPPYEQYF
CDR3 DNA: TGTGCCAGCAGCAAACTAACGGGCCCACCCTACGAGCAGTACTTC

V gene: TRBV30
D gene: TRBD1
clone size: -
J gene: TRBJ1-1
CDR3 protein: CACGPGQLSSSTEAFF
CDR3 DNA: TGTGCCTGTGGGCCGGGACAGTTATCCAGTAGCACTGAAGCTTTCTTT

V gene: TRBV11-2
D gene: TRBD2
clone size: -
J gene: TRBJ2-7
CDR3 protein: CASSPFGTSGSYEQYF
CDR3 DNA: TGTGCCAGCAGCCCCTTTGGGACTAGCGGTTCCTACGAGCAGTACTTC